Listed below are T cell receptor beta chains from one sample, sequenced in a study of blood T cell repertoires in COVID-19. Sequencing used immunoSEQ multiplex PCR; TCRdb keeps in-frame clones, though not all of them. Of some 290,000 clones in the sample, around 90% were seen once. The sequencing input was peripheral blood. Every receptor here comes from a middle-aged woman with COVID-19, enrolled during active disease. Both conserved end residues are part of each CDR3.

V gene,J gene,CDR3 protein
TRBV5-8,TRBJ1-3,CASSTTGTGAGIGNTIYF
TRBV29-1,TRBJ2-1,CSVEGVAGGTVSSYNEQFF
TRBV27,TRBJ1-6,CASSLTPSGGPLHF
TRBV27,TRBJ1-3,CASSRDRGNTIYF
TRBV5-4,TRBJ2-5,CASSLPGTLQETQYF
TRBV28,TRBJ1-5,CASTTRDSYQPQHF
TRBV27,TRBJ1-5,CASSPGDGGGSNQPQHF
TRBV7-3,TRBJ2-1,CASSSGLAEYNEQFF
TRBV15,TRBJ2-1,CATSRDWTSGRDEQFF
TRBV7-2,TRBJ1-2,CASSFVGASDGYTF
TRBV6-1,TRBJ2-7,CASSEVQGGEQYF